This T cell receptor beta chain originates from a study of shared clonotypes between healthy human individuals. Study-wide context: Donors consisted of two women and a few men between 18 and 49.

About this clone itself: Its antigen is still unknown.

The CDR3 loop spans 17 amino acids. Germline CDR1 reads SGHAT; CDR2 reads FQNNGV. V trimming: 4 bases; J trimming: 7 bases; junction bases outside the gene matches: 13. Only CD45RO-negative cells positively selected for CCR7 counted as naive CD8 cells, so terminally differentiated effector memory CD45RA+ cells were excluded. Adult Caucasians living in Nashville, Tennessee made up all of the donors. The method was immunoSEQ multiplex PCR; TCRdb's version includes in-frame clones alone and lacks a portion of them. The data contain around 2.1 million clones, 85% to 95% of them singletons. Study findings and constraints: Approximately 5.1% was the fraction of naive CD4 clonotypes found shared across several donors.

The sequenced material came from naive CD8+ T cells from PBMCs. The rearrangement joins TRBV11-2 to TRBJ2-1, with 10 bases that match TRBD2. This receptor was identified in a man between 18 and 35 years old in good health. Some clones in this sample may be carry-over from other donors' samples. The CDR3 loop is CASSWNLAGVKGNEQFF. As DNA, the CDR3 is TGTGCCAGCAGCTGGAATCTAGCGGGAGTTAAGGGGAATGAGCAGTTCTTC.